What follows is one T cell receptor beta chain and its context. The sample belongs to a study of blood T cell repertoires in COVID-19. Study at large: Cohort 3 recovered donors had two negative PCRs, clearance, or symptom resolution. The samples span acute and convalescent COVID-19 from the United States, Italy and Spain.

V dropped 6 bases and J dropped 2; count of bases not matched to a gene: 6. CDR1 is LGHDT, CDR2 YNNKEL, per germline (reference sequence). This CDR3 has 15 residues. Per the original methods: Reference gene primers were amplified, and this amplification served to estimate nucleated cell counts. This table comes from immunoSEQ multiplex PCR, and its TCRdb copy is limited to in-frame clones, with some not included. The DNA gave D and trimming, while V, J and clone size come from that table. The sample holds over 110,000 clones, over 75% seen once. Adults between roughly 18 and 89 years of age took part from more than 20 US areas.

The chain has TRBV3-1 (or the pseudogene TRBV3-2) and TRBJ2-1, with 8 bases aligning to TRBD1. The source is a man aged 45-65 years in a cohort exposed to, infected with or recovered from COVID-19 (not recorded which). The material sequenced was PBMCs or T cells enriched from blood (not recorded which). CDR3 amino acids: CASSRTGPTYNEQFF. CDR3 bases: TGTGCCAGCAGTAGGACAGGGCCAACCTACAATGAGCAGTTCTTC.